This TCR beta chain was captured in a study of blood T cell repertoires in COVID-19. CDR1 is LGHNA and CDR2 is YSLEER in the germline V gene. Trimming removed 2 bases at V and 5 bases at J, with 15 bases between. This CDR3 region has 15 residues. Assay used: immunoSEQ multiplex PCR; TCRdb lists only in-frame clones, some missing. The sample yields about 23,000 clones, about nine tenths seen once. The rearrangement joins TRBV4-3 to TRBJ1-1; D is possibly TRBD1 (6 bases). The TCR sequence derives from a woman over 75 with acute or convalescent COVID-19. Sequencing was done on a sample of peripheral blood. The CDR3 DNA reads TGCGCCAGCAGCCAATTTTCACAGGGCGGGACTGAAGCTTTCTTT. Residues: CASSQFSQGGTEAFF.